Detailed here is one T cell receptor beta chain. V gave up 4 bases and J gave up 4 bases; unmatched junction bases: 3. This CDR3 has 13 amino acids. Germline values: CDR1 LNHNV, CDR2 YYDKDF (reference sequence). This sample is part of a study of blood T cell repertoires in COVID-19. Sequencing used immunoSEQ multiplex PCR; TCRdb keeps in-frame clones, though not all of them. Of nearly 35,000 clones in the sample, about 89% are singletons; the top ten hold roughly 44%. The TCR originated in a human donor in a cohort sampled during active COVID-19. J is TRBJ2-5 and V is TRBV15; 7 positions agree with TRBD1. The sequenced material came from peripheral blood. The CDR3 DNA is TGTGCCACCAGCAAAAACAGGGGAGAGACCCAGTACTTC. As protein: CATSKNRGETQYF.